The clone carrying this T cell receptor beta chain was seen only a few times. Its matching antigen is unknown. Per germline, CDR1 LNHDA and CDR2 SQIVND (reference sequence). Trimming removed 4 bases from V and 7 bases from J, with 19 bases in between. The CDR3 is 15 amino acids. TCRdb itself ran the reads through MiXCR, one entry per CDR3 protein. The table has about 770,000 distinct CDR3 sequences, roughly 28% seen once. The data are from a study of T cell repertoires in cytomegalovirus infection. Study context: Indicated by public TCR beta signatures were CMV infection and matching HLA type.

Study-wide results and caveats: CMV-specific HLA-C-restricted TCR beta clonotypes dominated the ex vivo response. Cumulated frequencies of public TCR beta families served to identify carriers of CMV plus the relevant HLA.

The chain employs TRBV19 and TRBJ1-1, with D hard to call. The sequences come from cultured CD8+ T cells from PBMCs, collected from culture after CMV antigen stimulation. This TCR came from a human donor in good health (CMV status not recorded). Some clones in this sample may be carry-over from other donors' samples. DNA for the CDR3: TGTGCCAGTAGTACTTTGGACCCCTTTCCGCATGAAGCTTTCTTT. It encodes CASSTLDPFPHEAFF.